This record covers a single T cell receptor beta chain. Only a few counts were recorded for this clone. What this receptor recognizes is not known. No base quality values were provided; no much bigger clone lies one nucleotide off. These data are taken from a study of blood T cell repertoires in COVID-19 (dated by TCRdb to 2020 to 2021). Study-wide context: Collaborator samples came from the United States, Italy and Spain and covered acute and convalescent phases of COVID-19. The material from the prospective study consisted of cDNA or gDNA derived from T cells, B-cell-depleted T cells, or PBMCs. Samples came from the ongoing ImmuneRACE study (first 160 participants) plus 1,254 subjects from 6 global collaborators. The repertoires were released in a freely available public database intended as a resource for research on the immune response to SARS-CoV-2. Deeply sampled blood TCRbeta repertoires from subjects exposed to, actively infected with, or recovered from COVID-19 were included in the dataset. Where available, HLA class I and class II types were taken from metadata supplied by the sample provider and were not determined by assay-based typing. A de-identified subject ID, COVID-19 status, age in years and sex were almost always included in the sample metadata.

In the prospective study, participants were roughly 18 to 90 years old, resided in fewer than 25 geographic areas of the United States, and were enrolled through a virtual design. In the prospective study, participants were assigned to cohorts based on the clinical history participants reported in a screening survey and a study questionnaire. In the prospective study, mobile phlebotomists collected whole blood, serum and a nasopharyngeal or oropharyngeal swab from each participant. Additional blood draws and questionnaires over an approximately 2-month period could optionally be provided by prospective study participants. Prospective study blood samples were shipped either frozen or at room temperature before DNA extraction. TCRbeta CDR3 regions were amplified from genomic DNA using the immunoSEQ Assay, a bias-controlled multiplex PCR. The paper's data handling went like this. The number of nucleated cells in each sample was estimated by amplification of reference gene primers within the assay. Sequence reads were collapsed and filtered to measure the absolute abundance of every unique TCRbeta CDR3 rearrangement. Productive Simpson clonality was computed per sample as the square root of Simpson's diversity index over productive rearrangements. TCRdb mirrors the immuneACCESS table, restricted to in-frame sequences. Some clones are absent from its copies; in checked studies, under half trace to an unresolved V gene, and the reason for the others is unknown. D and trimming were read from the DNA, whereas the V and J calls and clone size are those reported in that table. The table for this sample lists about 270,000 clones; approximately 90% of them were counted only once. The ten largest clonotypes hold roughly 4.3% of the sample.

Study-wide findings and limitations: Clinical and demographic metadata were provided uncurated, with the amount varying by source and participant.

The CDR3 has 15 amino acids, counting the end cysteine and phenylalanine. Here the CDR3 DNA is all that survives: 45 bases in frame from base 1. CDR1 and CDR2 are drawn from the germline V gene: SGHRS, YFSETQ. Unmatched junction bases come to 10, with V trimmed by 5 bases and J by 5 bases. The receptor comes from a woman aged 25-40 years with acute COVID-19. The V and J segments used are TRBV5-1 and TRBJ2-7, and 10 bases in between align with TRBD1. The sample taken for sequencing was PBMCs or T cells enriched from blood (not recorded which). The CDR3 here reads CASRLTGTGVHEQYF. The DNA sequence is given as TGCGCCAGCAGATTAACCGGGACAGGGGTCCACGAGCAGTACTTC.